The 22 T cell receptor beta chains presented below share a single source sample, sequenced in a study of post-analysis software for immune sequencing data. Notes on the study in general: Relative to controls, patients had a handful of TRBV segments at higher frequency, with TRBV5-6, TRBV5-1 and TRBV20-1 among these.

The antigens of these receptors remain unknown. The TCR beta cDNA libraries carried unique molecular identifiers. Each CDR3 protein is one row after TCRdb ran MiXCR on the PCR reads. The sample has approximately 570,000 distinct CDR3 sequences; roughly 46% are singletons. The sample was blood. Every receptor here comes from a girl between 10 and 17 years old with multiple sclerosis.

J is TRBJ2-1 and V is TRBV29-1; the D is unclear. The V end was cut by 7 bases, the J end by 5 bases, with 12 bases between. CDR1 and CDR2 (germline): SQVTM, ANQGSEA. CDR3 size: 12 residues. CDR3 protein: CSAPVGNNEQFF. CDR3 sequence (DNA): TGCAGCGCGCCGGTGGGAAACAATGAGCAGTTCTTC.

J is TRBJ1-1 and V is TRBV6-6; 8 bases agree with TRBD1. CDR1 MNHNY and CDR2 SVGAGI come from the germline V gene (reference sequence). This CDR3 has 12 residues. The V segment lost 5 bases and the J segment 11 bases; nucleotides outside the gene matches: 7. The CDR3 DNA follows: TGTGCCAGCAGTGTCCCGACAGGGGATGCTTTCTTT. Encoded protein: CASSVPTGDAFF.

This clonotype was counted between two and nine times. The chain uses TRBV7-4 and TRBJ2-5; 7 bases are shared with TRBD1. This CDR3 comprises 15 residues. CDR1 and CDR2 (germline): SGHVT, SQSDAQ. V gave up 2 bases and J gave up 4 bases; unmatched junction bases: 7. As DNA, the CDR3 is TGTGCCAGCAGCTTAAGACAGACAGGGCTAGAGACCCAGTACTTC. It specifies CASSLRQTGLETQYF.

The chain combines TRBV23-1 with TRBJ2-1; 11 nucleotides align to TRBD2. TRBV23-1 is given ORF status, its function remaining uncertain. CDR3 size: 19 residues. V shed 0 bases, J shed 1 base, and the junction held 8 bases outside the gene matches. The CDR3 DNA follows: TGCGCCAGCAGTCAATCGCGTCTAGCGGGAGGCCTTTCCTACAATGAGCAGTTCTTC. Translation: CASSQSRLAGGLSYNEQFF.

The CDR3 region has the DNA TGTGCCAGCAGCCTTTGGGACAGGTCAGGAGAGACCCAGTACTTC. Protein product: CASSLWDRSGETQYF. The chain couples TRBV7-9 to TRBJ2-7; 8 nucleotides match TRBD1. TRBJ2-5 matches the DNA end more closely, so the J call is doubtful. Germline V lookup: CDR1 SEHNR, CDR2 FQNEAQ (reference sequence). The CDR3 is 15 residues long.

This CDR3 is CASSADLDTQYF. Here the CDR3 DNA reads TGCGCCAGCAGCGCGGACTTAGATACGCAGTATTTT. The chain carries TRBV5-1 and TRBJ2-3, with a weak D call TRBD2 (5 bases). This CDR3 is 12 amino acids long. Germline V lookup: CDR1 SGHRS, CDR2 YFSETQ. With 4 bases removed from V and 5 bases from J, the gap between germline ends came to 8 bases.

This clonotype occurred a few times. The CDR3 spells CASRASGRAETQYF. Here the CDR3 DNA reads TGCGCCAGCAGGGCAAGCGGGAGGGCAGAGACCCAGTACTTC. The chain employs TRBV5-1 and TRBJ2-5, with 10 bases fitting TRBD2. V gave up 5 bases and J gave up 4 bases; unmatched junction bases: 5. The CDR3 loop spans 14 amino acids. CDR1 SGHRS and CDR2 YFSETQ come from the germline V gene.

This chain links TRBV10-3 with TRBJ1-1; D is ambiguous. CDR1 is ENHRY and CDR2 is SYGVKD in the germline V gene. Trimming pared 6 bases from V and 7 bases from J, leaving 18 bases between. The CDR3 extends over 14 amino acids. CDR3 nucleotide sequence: TGTGCCATCAGCCCACCGGACCTGGCCCGTGAAGCTTTCTTT. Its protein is CAISPPDLAREAFF.

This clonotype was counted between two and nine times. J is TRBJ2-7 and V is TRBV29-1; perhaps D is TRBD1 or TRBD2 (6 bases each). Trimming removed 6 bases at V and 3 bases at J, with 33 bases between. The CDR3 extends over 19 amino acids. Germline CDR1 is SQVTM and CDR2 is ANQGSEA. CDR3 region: CSVLLRRDTSRTKNYEQYF. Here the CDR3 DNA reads TGCAGCGTCCTACTACGCCGGGACACCTCCCGGACTAAAAACTACGAGCAGTACTTC.

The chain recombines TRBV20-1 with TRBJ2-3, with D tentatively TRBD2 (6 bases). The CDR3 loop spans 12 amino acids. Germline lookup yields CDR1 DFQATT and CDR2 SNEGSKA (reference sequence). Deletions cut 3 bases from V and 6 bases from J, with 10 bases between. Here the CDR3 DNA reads TGCAGTGCTAGGGCGGGGTGGGATACGCAGTATTTT. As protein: CSARAGWDTQYF.

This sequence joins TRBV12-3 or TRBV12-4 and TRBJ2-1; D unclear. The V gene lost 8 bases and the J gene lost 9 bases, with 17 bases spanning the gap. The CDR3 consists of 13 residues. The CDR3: CASGLYDRSEQFF. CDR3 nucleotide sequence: TGTGCCAGCGGGCTCTACGACCGGAGTGAGCAGTTCTTC.

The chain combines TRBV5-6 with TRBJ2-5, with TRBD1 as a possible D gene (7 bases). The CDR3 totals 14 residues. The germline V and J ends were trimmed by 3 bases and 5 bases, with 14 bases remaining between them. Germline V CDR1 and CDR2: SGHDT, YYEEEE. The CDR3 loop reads CASSWGRGEETQYF. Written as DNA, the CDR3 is TGTGCCAGCAGCTGGGGCAGGGGGGAGGAGACCCAGTACTTC. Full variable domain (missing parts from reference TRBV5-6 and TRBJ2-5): DAGVTQSPTHLIKTRGQQVTLRCSPKSGHDTVSWYQQALGQGPQFIFQYYEEEERQRGNFPDRFSGHQFPNYSSELNVNALLLGDSALYLCASSWGRGEETQYFGPGTRLLVL.

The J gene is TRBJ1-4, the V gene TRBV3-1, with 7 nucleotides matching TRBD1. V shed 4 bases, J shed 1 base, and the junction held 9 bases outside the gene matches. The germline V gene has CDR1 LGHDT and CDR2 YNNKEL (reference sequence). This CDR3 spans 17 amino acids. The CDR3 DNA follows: TGTGCCAGCAGCCGAATAAGAGGGGGCCTAACTAATGAAAAACTGTTTTTT. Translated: CASSRIRGGLTNEKLFF.

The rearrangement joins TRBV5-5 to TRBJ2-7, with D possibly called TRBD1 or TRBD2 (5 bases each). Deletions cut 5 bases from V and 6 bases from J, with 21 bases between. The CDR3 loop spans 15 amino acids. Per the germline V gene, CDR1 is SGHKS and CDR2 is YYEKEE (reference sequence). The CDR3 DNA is TGTGCCAGCAGTATCGGGACGACGGGCGCCTCCGAGCAGTACTTC. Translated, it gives CASSIGTTGASEQYF.

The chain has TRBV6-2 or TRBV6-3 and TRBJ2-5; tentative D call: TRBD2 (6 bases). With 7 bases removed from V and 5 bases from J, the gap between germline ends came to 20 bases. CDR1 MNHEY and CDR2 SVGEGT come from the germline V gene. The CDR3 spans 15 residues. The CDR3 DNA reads TGTGCCAGCACCAGTCGGACTACGAGGGGCGAGACCCAGTACTTC. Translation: CASTSRTTRGETQYF.

DNA for the CDR3: TGTGCTGTGGACAGGCTACCGCTCGAGCAGTACTTC. Protein product: CAVDRLPLEQYF. The chain combines TRBV6-1 with TRBJ2-5; 7 bases fit TRBD1. TRBJ2-7 explains the end of the DNA better; the J call may be wrong. The CDR3 totals 12 residues. Germline V gene data show CDR1 as MNHNS and CDR2 as SASEGT.

The CDR3 here is CASSVGVVMNTEAFF. The CDR3 coding sequence is TGTGCCAGCAGCGTAGGGGTTGTAATGAACACTGAAGCTTTCTTT. The rearrangement joins TRBV9 to TRBJ1-1; D not resolved. Germline values: CDR1 SGDLS, CDR2 YYNGEE. V lost 0 bases and J 0 bases, leaving 9 bases between the germline ends. The length of the CDR3 is 15 residues. The full variable domain, with the rest looked up from reference TRBV9 and TRBJ1-1, is DSGVTQTPKHLITATGQRVTLRCSPRSGDLSVYWYQQSLDQGLQFLIQYYNGEERAKGNILERFSAQQFPDLHSELNLSSLELGDSALYFCASSVGVVMNTEAFFGQGTRLTVV.

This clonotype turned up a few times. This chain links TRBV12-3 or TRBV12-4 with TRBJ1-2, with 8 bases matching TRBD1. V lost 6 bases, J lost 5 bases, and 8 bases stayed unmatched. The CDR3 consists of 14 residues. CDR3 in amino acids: CASRDTGGAYGYTF. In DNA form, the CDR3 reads TGTGCCAGCAGGGACACAGGGGGGGCATATGGCTACACCTTC.

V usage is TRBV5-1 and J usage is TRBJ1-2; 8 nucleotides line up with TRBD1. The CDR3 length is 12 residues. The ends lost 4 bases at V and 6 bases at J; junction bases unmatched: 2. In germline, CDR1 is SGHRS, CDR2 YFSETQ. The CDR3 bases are TGCGCCAGCAGCAAGGACAGGGATGGCTACACCTTC. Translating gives CASSKDRDGYTF.

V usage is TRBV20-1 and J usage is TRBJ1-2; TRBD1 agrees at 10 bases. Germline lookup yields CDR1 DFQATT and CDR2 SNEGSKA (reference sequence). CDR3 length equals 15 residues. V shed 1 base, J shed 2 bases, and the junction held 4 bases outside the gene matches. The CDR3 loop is CSARVTGGGNYGYTF. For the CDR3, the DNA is TGCAGTGCTAGAGTGACAGGGGGCGGGAACTATGGCTACACCTTC.

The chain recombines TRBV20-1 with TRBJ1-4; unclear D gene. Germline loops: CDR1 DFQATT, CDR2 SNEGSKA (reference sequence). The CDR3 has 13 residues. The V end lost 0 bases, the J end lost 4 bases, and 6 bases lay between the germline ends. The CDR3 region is CSAREGINEKLFF. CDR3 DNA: TGCAGTGCTAGAGAAGGGATTAATGAAAAACTGTTTTTT.

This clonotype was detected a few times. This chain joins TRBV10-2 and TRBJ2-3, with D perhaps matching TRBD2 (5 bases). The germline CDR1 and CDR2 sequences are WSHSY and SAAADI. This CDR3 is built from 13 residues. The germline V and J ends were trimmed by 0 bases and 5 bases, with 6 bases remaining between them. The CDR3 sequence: CASSESAGDTQYF. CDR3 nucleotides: TGCGCCAGCAGTGAGTCGGCGGGAGATACGCAGTATTTT.